One and the same sample provided the 30 T cell receptor beta chains below, sequenced in a study of shared clonotypes between healthy human individuals. Measured with immunoSEQ multiplex PCR; TCRdb has only the in-frame clones, and not every one. The profile shows a few million clones, about 92% of them singletons. The material sequenced was naive CD4+ T cells sorted from blood. This sample's subset: CD45RA+ positively selected. The receptors here all came from a man between 18 and 35 years old in good health.

This chain uses TRBV6-1 with TRBJ1-5, with D hard to call. The V end lost 5 bases, the J end lost 3 bases, and 14 bases lay between the germline ends. The CDR3 totals 15 residues. Germline V CDR1 and CDR2: MNHNS, SASEGT. The CDR3 sequence: CASSREGQANQPQHF. The CDR3, as DNA: TGTGCCAGCAGTCGGGAGGGCCAGGCCAATCAGCCCCAGCATTTT.

The chain couples TRBV30 to TRBJ2-4; maybe TRBD1 (5 bases). Trimming pared 3 bases from V and 6 bases from J, leaving 18 bases between. The CDR3 spans 15 residues. Per germline, CDR1 GTSNPN and CDR2 SVGIG (reference sequence). CDR3 nucleotide sequence: TGTGCCTGGAGAGGGCAGGGTGGGGTGGGAAACATTCAGTACTTC. Amino acids: CAWRGQGGVGNIQYF.

This clone was picked up a small number of times. The rearrangement joins TRBV2 to TRBJ1-1; no clear D gene. Germline loops: CDR1 SNHLY, CDR2 FYNNEI. The CDR3 has 13 amino acids. V was trimmed by 7 bases and J by 0 bases, leaving 9 bases between them. CDR3 sequence reads: CASIKGLNTEAFF. The CDR3, as DNA: TGTGCCAGCATCAAGGGATTGAACACTGAAGCTTTCTTT.

The CDR3 protein is CASTREDEQYF. The CDR3 DNA reads TGTGCCAGCACCCGAGAGGACGAGCAGTACTTC. The chain couples TRBV7-3 to TRBJ2-7; D remains unclear. The CDR3 is 11 residues long. V lost 7 bases and J lost 5, with 9 bases in between. Germline-derived CDR1 and CDR2 are SGHTA and FQGTGA.

This chain links TRBV11-3 with TRBJ1-6; D remains ambiguous. The V gene's germline CDR1 is SGHNT and CDR2 YENEEA. The CDR3 contains 17 residues. V was trimmed by 0 bases and J by 4 bases, leaving 13 bases between them. The chain's CDR3 is CASSLDMLAEYNSPLHF. The CDR3 DNA reads as TGTGCCAGCAGCTTAGATATGCTAGCCGAGTATAATTCACCCCTCCACTTT. The variable domain in full, with the rest retrieved from reference TRBV11-3 and TRBJ1-6, is EAGVVQSPRYKIIEKKQPVAFWCNPISGHNTLYWYLQNLGQGPELLIRYENEEAVDDSQLPKDRFSAERLKGVDSTLKIQPAELGDSAVYLCASSLDMLAEYNSPLHFGNGTRLTVT.

CDR3 sequence reads: CASSHRTVQDGYTF. The CDR3 DNA reads as TGTGCCAGCAGTCATAGGACAGTTCAGGATGGCTACACCTTC. The chain carries TRBV6-1 and TRBJ1-2, with D possibly TRBD1 on 6 matching bases. Germline-derived CDR1 and CDR2 are MNHNS and SASEGT. V was cut by 5 bases and J by 6 bases, with 16 bases left in between. This CDR3 is built from 14 residues.

The V gene is TRBV2, the J gene TRBJ1-6, with 10 bases matching TRBD1. CDR1 SNHLY and CDR2 FYNNEI come from the germline V gene. Trimming at V came to 2 bases and at J to 0 bases, leaving 7 bases not matched to a gene. The CDR3 extends over 19 amino acids. The CDR3 here is CASSERDRGSSSYNSPLHF. CDR3 sequence (DNA): TGTGCCAGCAGTGAAAGGGACAGGGGCTCTAGCTCCTATAATTCACCCCTCCACTTT.

Points on this clone: This specimen includes other DNA sequences encoding the same CDR3. The chain uses TRBV5-1 and TRBJ2-3; D perhaps matches TRBD2 (6 bases). Per the germline V gene, CDR1 is SGHRS and CDR2 is YFSETQ. The CDR3 spans 14 residues. V was trimmed by 0 bases and J by 1 base, leaving 6 bases between them. CDR3 in DNA: TGCGCCAGCAGCTTGGTAGCGGGCACAGATACGCAGTATTTT. This encodes CASSLVAGTDTQYF.

The rearrangement joins TRBV18 to TRBJ2-7, with D perhaps TRBD1 or TRBD2 (5 bases each). This CDR3 comprises 14 residues. Germline V gene sequence: CDR1 KGHSH, CDR2 LQKENI. Trimming removed 5 bases from V and 7 bases from J, with 18 bases in between. The CDR3 sequence is CASSGDPSPTEQYF. The CDR3 nucleotides read TGTGCCAGCTCAGGGGACCCCAGCCCTACAGAGCAGTACTTC.

The J gene is TRBJ1-5, the V gene TRBV28; 8 bases are shared with TRBD1. The CDR3 runs 15 residues. V lost 4 bases, J lost 2 bases, and 4 bases stayed unmatched. CDR1 and CDR2 from the germline V gene are MDHEN and SYDVKM. CDR3 protein: CASSSDRGGNQPQHF. The CDR3 nucleotides are TGTGCCAGCAGTTCCGACAGGGGTGGCAATCAGCCCCAGCATTTT. Filled out from reference TRBV28 and TRBJ1-5, the complete variable domain reads DVKVTQSSRYLVKRTGEKVFLECVQDMDHENMFWYRQDPGLGLRLIYFSYDVKMKEKGDIPEGYSVSREKKERFSLILESASTNQTSMYLCASSSDRGGNQPQHFGDGTRLSIL.

This clone appeared a few times. The chain employs TRBV29-1 and TRBJ1-1; 8 bases fit TRBD1. Germline loops: CDR1 SQVTM, CDR2 ANQGSEA. This CDR3 comprises 13 residues. CDR3 sequence (DNA): TGCACCAACCAATTACAGGGGGACACTGAAGCTTTCTTT. This sequence encodes CTNQLQGDTEAFF.

This clone occurred once. The chain combines TRBV5-1 with TRBJ2-3, with D perhaps TRBD2 (5 bases). The V end lost 0 bases, the J end lost 1 base, and 12 bases lay between the germline ends. The germline V gene encodes CDR1 SGHRS and CDR2 YFSETQ. The CDR3 is 16 amino acids. The CDR3 here is CASSLASGFRTDTQYF. The CDR3 region has the DNA TGCGCCAGCAGCTTGGCCAGCGGATTCCGCACAGATACGCAGTATTTT.

This rearrangement joins TRBV2 to TRBJ1-5; D ambiguous. The germline V and J ends were trimmed by 3 bases and 5 bases, with 11 bases remaining between them. Germline V CDR1 and CDR2: SNHLY, FYNNEI. The CDR3 loop spans 14 amino acids. DNA for the CDR3: TGTGCCAGCAGTGACGGGTTTGGTGATCAGCCCCAGCATTTT. Translation gives CASSDGFGDQPQHF.

The chain has TRBV4-1 and TRBJ2-7, with 8 bases lining up with TRBD2. This CDR3 spans 15 amino acids. Germline values: CDR1 MGHRA, CDR2 YSYEKL. Losses at the gene ends were 4 bases for V and 3 bases for J; bases not matched to a gene: 8. The CDR3 sequence is CASSRGAGGLYEQYF. CDR3 sequence (DNA): TGCGCCAGCAGCCGAGGGGCGGGGGGACTCTACGAGCAGTACTTC.

Turning to this clone: This specimen includes other DNA sequences encoding the same CDR3. The J gene is TRBJ1-6, the V gene TRBV6-5; D remains ambiguous. CDR1 is MNHEY, CDR2 SVGAGI, per germline. V lost 2 bases and J 0 bases, leaving 8 bases between the germline ends. This CDR3 is built from 16 residues. CDR3: CASSYVGSSYNSPLHF. The CDR3 region has the DNA TGTGCCAGCAGTTACGTCGGGAGCTCCTATAATTCACCCCTCCACTTT.

The rearrangement links TRBV4-2 to TRBJ1-6; the match to TRBD1 covers 7 bases. Germline loops: CDR1 LGHNA, CDR2 YNFKEQ. Trimming took 0 bases from V and 2 from J; bases not matched to a gene: 13. The CDR3 is 20 residues long. The CDR3 nucleotides are TGTGCCAGCAGCCAAGAAGAGGTGGGACAGCGAGGGGCCTATAATTCACCCCTCCACTTT. Amino acids: CASSQEEVGQRGAYNSPLHF.

The chain has TRBV18 and TRBJ2-1; D is perhaps TRBD2 (6 bases). The V and J ends lost 2 bases and 4 bases respectively, with 12 bases between them. Germline lookup yields CDR1 KGHSH and CDR2 LQKENI. The CDR3 spans 15 residues. CDR3 bases: TGTGCCAGCTCACCAGTGACTGGGGGGTACAATGAGCAGTTCTTC. It translates to CASSPVTGGYNEQFF.

The chain carries TRBV6-1 and TRBJ1-6; 7 bases align to TRBD1. Germline-derived CDR1 and CDR2 are MNHNS and SASEGT. Trimming at V came to 2 bases and at J to 2 bases, leaving 6 bases not matched to a gene. CDR3 length equals 17 residues. The CDR3 region is CASSENNRGAYNSPLHF. As DNA, the CDR3 is TGTGCCAGCAGTGAAAATAACAGGGGCGCCTATAATTCACCCCTCCACTTT.

This clone occurred once. V and J are TRBV6-1 and TRBJ2-7; 8 bases fit TRBD1. The germline V gene has CDR1 MNHNS and CDR2 SASEGT. V trimming: 2 bases; J trimming: 0 bases; junction bases outside the gene matches: 6. There are 16 residues in the CDR3. The CDR3 bases are TGTGCCAGCAGTGAACGGACAGGGCAGAGCTCCTACGAGCAGTACTTC. Its protein product is CASSERTGQSSYEQYF.

Comments on this clone: An end of the junction does not agree with germline; a read error may underlie this. The chain uses TRBV7-7 and TRBJ2-5; 12 bases align to TRBD2. CDR1 and CDR2 from the germline V gene are SSHAT and FNYEAQ (reference sequence). The CDR3 is 16 residues long. The CDR3: CASSRVGLAGQETQYF. The DNA for the CDR3 is TGTGCTAGCAGCCGAGTGGGACTAGCGGGCCAGGAGACCCAGTACTTC. The full variable domain, with the rest looked up from reference TRBV7-7 and TRBJ2-5, is GAGVSQSPRYKVTKRGQDVTLRCDPISSHATLYWYQQALGQGPEFLTYFNYEAQPDKSGLPSDRFSAERPEGSISTLTIQRTEQRDSAMYRCASSRVGLAGQETQYFGPGTRLLVL.

The V gene is TRBV4-3, the J gene TRBJ1-6; no clear D gene. V lost 0 bases, J lost 2 bases, and 11 bases lay in between. Germline values: CDR1 LGHNA, CDR2 YSLEER. The CDR3 sequence is 17 residues long. CDR3 amino acids: CASSQDNGVAYNSPLHF. The CDR3 nucleotides are TGCGCCAGCAGCCAAGATAATGGGGTAGCCTATAATTCACCCCTCCACTTT.

V and J are TRBV19 and TRBJ1-5; TRBD1 might be the D (5 bases). Germline V gene lookup returns CDR1 LNHDA and CDR2 SQIVND (reference sequence). The CDR3 is made up of 13 amino acids. Trimming stripped 3 bases from V and 7 bases from J, with 10 bases between. The CDR3 protein is CASSMEGIQPQHF. Written as DNA, the CDR3 is TGTGCCAGTAGTATGGAGGGGATCCAGCCCCAGCATTTT.

The chain carries TRBV5-1 and TRBJ2-5, with 7 bases matching TRBD1. The CDR3 runs 15 residues. The germline CDR1 and CDR2 sequences are SGHRS and YFSETQ. The V gene end was trimmed by 4 bases and the J gene end by 1 base; junction bases not matched to a gene: 7. The CDR3 here is CASSLDRPLQETQYF. In DNA, the CDR3 is TGCGCCAGCAGCCTGGACAGGCCGCTCCAAGAGACCCAGTACTTC.

The chain couples TRBV27 to TRBJ2-2, with TRBD2 identical over 10 bases. This CDR3 is built from 16 residues. The germline CDR1 and CDR2 sequences are MNHEY and SMNVEV (reference sequence). Germline trimming cut 4 bases from V and 6 bases from J; bases unmatched to any gene: 8. CDR3: CASSWLAGEIAGELFF. As DNA, the CDR3 is TGTGCCAGCAGTTGGCTAGCGGGAGAGATCGCCGGGGAGCTGTTTTTT.

The chain uses TRBV5-1 and TRBJ2-5; 9 nucleotides agree with TRBD2. J gave up 7 bases and V 4 bases, and 14 bases lay outside the gene matches. Germline V gene lookup returns CDR1 SGHRS and CDR2 YFSETQ. CDR3 length: 16 residues. In DNA form, the CDR3 reads TGCGCCAGCAGCATGGATACTAGCGGGTTCCCCGGGACCCAGTACTTC. Residues: CASSMDTSGFPGTQYF.

The chain combines TRBV28 with TRBJ1-5, with no clear D. Trimming removed 5 bases from V and 5 bases from J, with 7 bases in between. CDR1 MDHEN and CDR2 SYDVKM come from the germline V gene. This CDR3 has 12 amino acids. The CDR3, as DNA: TGTGCCAGCAGTCTGGGTTATCAGCCCCAGCATTTT. This gives the protein CASSLGYQPQHF.

The sample holds one count of this clone. The chain uses TRBV30 and TRBJ2-1, with 11 bases identical to TRBD2. V gave up 6 bases and J gave up 4 bases; unmatched junction bases: 5. This CDR3 has 14 residues. Looked up from germline, CDR1 is GTSNPN and CDR2 is SVGIG (reference sequence). The CDR3 DNA follows: TGTGCCTGCCGACTAGCGGGGCAATACAATGAGCAGTTCTTC. Translating gives CACRLAGQYNEQFF.

V and J are TRBV7-9 and TRBJ2-5, with D possibly TRBD2 on 6 matching bases. Germline V gene sequence: CDR1 SEHNR, CDR2 FQNEAQ (reference sequence). This CDR3 comprises 14 residues. Deletions cut 3 bases from V and 11 bases from J, with 19 bases between. In nucleotides, the CDR3 is TGTGCCAGCAGCTTGTCTAGCGCCTACGGGGAGCAGTACTTC. It codes for CASSLSSAYGEQYF.

This clone has only a few counts. Other DNA sequences in the same sample also yield this CDR3. This chain connects TRBV18 to TRBJ1-2, with 8 bases identical to TRBD1. Trimming at V came to 3 bases and at J to 0 bases, leaving 0 bases not matched to a gene. The CDR3 has 14 amino acids. The germline V gene has CDR1 KGHSH and CDR2 LQKENI. CDR3 bases: TGTGCCAGCTCACCGGGACAGGCTAACTATGGCTACACCTTC. As protein: CASSPGQANYGYTF.

This clone came up once. The V and J genes are TRBV2 and TRBJ2-2, with 7 nucleotides matching TRBD2. The V gene end was trimmed by 4 bases and the J gene end by 4 bases; junction bases not matched to a gene: 3. CDR1 SNHLY and CDR2 FYNNEI come from the germline V gene. CDR3 length: 14 residues. The CDR3 reads CASSGEGFTGELFF. As DNA, the CDR3 is TGTGCCAGCAGTGGGGAGGGGTTCACCGGGGAGCTGTTTTTT.